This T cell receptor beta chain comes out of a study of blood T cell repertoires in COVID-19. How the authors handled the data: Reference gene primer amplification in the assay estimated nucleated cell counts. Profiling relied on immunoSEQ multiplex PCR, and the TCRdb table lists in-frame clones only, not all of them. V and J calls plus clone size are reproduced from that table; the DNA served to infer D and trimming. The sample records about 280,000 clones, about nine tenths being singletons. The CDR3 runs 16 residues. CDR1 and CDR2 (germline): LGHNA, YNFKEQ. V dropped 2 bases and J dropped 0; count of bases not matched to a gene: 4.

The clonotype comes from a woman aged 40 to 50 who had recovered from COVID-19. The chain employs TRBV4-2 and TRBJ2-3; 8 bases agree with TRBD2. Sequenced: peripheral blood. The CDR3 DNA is TGTGCCAGCAGCCAAACCTCTAGCGGGAGCACAGATACGCAGTATTTT. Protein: CASSQTSSGSTDTQYF.